This T cell receptor (beta chain) was retrieved from a study of blood T cell repertoires in COVID-19. Study in general: PBMCs, B-cell-depleted T cells, or T cells were the source of the cDNA or gDNA that made up the material.

Clones were sequenced by immunoSEQ multiplex PCR, and TCRdb holds only the in-frame ones, with some missing. The sample consists of about 240,000 clones, 82% of them appearing once. Trimming stripped 5 bases from V and 8 bases from J, with 19 bases between. CDR3 length equals 15 residues. Germline CDR1 reads SEHNR; CDR2 reads FQNEAQ (reference sequence). V usage is TRBV7-9 and J usage is TRBJ1-3; the D gene is possibly TRBD1 (6 bases). Input material: peripheral blood. The TCR originated in a woman aged 55-75 years with active or convalescent COVID-19. The CDR3 region has the DNA TGTGCCAGCAGCCCCGGGGGGGGGCGGAGAGACACCATATATTTT. Its translation is CASSPGGGRRDTIYF.